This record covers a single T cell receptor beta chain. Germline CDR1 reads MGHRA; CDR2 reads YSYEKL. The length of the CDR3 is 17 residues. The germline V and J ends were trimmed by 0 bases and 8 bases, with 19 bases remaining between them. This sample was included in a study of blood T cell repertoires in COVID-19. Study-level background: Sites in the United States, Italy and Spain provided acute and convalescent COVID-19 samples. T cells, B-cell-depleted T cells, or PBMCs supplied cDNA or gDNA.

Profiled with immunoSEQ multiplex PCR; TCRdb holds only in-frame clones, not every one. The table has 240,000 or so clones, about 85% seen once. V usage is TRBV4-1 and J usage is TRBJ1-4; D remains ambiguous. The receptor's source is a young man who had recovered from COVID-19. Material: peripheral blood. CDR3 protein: CASSQDLATALGEKLFF. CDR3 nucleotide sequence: TGCGCCAGCAGCCAAGACCTAGCTACAGCTTTGGGAGAAAAACTGTTTTTT.